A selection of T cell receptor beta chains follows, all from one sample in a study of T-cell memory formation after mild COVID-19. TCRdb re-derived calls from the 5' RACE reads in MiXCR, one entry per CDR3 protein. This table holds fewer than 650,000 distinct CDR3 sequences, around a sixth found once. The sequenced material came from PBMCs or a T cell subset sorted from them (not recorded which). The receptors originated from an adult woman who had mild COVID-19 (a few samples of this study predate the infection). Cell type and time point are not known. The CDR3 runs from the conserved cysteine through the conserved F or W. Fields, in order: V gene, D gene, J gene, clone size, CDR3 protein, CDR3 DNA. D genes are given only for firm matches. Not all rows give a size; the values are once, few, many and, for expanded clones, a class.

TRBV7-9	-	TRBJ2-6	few	CASSTGPRLSGANVLTF	TGTGCCAGCAGCACAGGACCTAGGCTCTCTGGGGCCAACGTCCTGACTTTC
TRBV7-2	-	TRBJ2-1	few	CASSRREDHYNEQFF	TGTGCCAGCTCCCGCCGGGAAGACCATTACAATGAGCAGTTCTTC
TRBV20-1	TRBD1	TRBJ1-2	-	CSAPYRGYKTF	TGCAGTGCGCCCTACAGGGGCTACAAGACCTTC
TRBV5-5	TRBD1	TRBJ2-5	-	CASSLGTGDSETQYF	TGTGCCAGCAGCTTGGGGACAGGGGATTCCGAGACCCAGTACTTC
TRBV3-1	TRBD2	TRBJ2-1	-	CASSHVAGDEQFF	TGTGCCAGCAGCCACGTAGCGGGAGATGAGCAGTTCTTC
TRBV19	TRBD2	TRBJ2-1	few	CASSTSGRARGEQFF	TGTGCCAGTAGTACTAGCGGGAGGGCCAGGGGCGAGCAGTTCTTC
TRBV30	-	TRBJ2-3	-	CAWSRTDTQYF	TGTGCCTGGAGTAGGACAGATACGCAGTATTTT
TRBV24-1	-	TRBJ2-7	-	CATSDLRGDRPYEQYF	TGTGCCACCAGTGATTTGCGGGGGGACAGGCCTTACGAGCAGTACTTC
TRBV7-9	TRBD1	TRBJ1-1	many	CASSVGQGAPEAFF	TGTGCCAGCAGCGTCGGACAGGGAGCCCCTGAAGCTTTCTTT
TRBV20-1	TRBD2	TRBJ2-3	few	CSVTTSENTDTQYF	TGCAGTGTTACGACTAGCGAGAACACAGATACGCAGTATTTT
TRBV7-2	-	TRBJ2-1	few	CASSLRFWENEQFF	TGTGCCAGCAGCTTAAGATTTTGGGAAAATGAGCAGTTCTTC
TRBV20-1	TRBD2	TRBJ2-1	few	CSARSRLAGYNEQFF	TGCAGTGCTAGGTCGCGATTAGCGGGGTACAATGAGCAGTTCTTC
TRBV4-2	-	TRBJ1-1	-	CASSQESGLRATEAFF	TGTGCCAGCAGCCAAGAGTCGGGTTTAAGGGCCACTGAAGCTTTCTTT
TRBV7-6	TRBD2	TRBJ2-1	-	CASSSLLSGSSYNEQFF	TGTGCCAGCAGCTCACTCCTCAGCGGGAGCTCCTACAATGAGCAGTTCTTC
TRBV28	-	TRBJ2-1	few	CASSLFQEQFF	TGTGCCAGCAGTTTATTCCAGGAGCAGTTCTTC
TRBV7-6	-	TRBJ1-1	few	CASSLLSLNTEAFF	TGTGCCAGCAGCTTACTCAGTCTGAACACTGAAGCTTTCTTT
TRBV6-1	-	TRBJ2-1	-	CASSEVGDGYNEQFF	TGTGCCAGCAGTGAAGTCGGGGACGGCTACAATGAGCAGTTCTTC
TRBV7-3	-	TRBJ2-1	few	CASSFRGLSLYNEQFF	TGTGCCAGCAGCTTTCGAGGACTATCCCTTTACAATGAGCAGTTCTTC
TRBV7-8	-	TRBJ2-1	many	CASSLARSGLYNEQFF	TGTGCCAGCAGCTTAGCACGTAGCGGACTATACAATGAGCAGTTCTTC
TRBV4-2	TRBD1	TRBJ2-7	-	CASSQGRDRVNEQYF	TGTGCCAGCAGCCAGGGCCGGGACAGGGTGAACGAGCAGTACTTC
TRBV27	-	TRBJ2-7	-	CASSSTAAYEQYF	TGTGCCAGCAGTTCGACAGCTGCCTACGAGCAGTACTTC
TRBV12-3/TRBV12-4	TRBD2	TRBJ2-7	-	CASSFSPGLAGGEVTYEQYF	TGTGCCAGCAGTTTCTCTCCGGGACTAGCGGGAGGGGAGGTAACCTACGAGCAGTACTTC
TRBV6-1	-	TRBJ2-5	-	CASSEVAGIRETQYF	TGTGCCAGCAGTGAGGTAGCCGGGATTCGAGAGACCCAGTACTTC
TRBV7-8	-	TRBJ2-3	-	CASSPDAGTQYF	TGTGCCAGCAGCCCGGACGCGGGTACGCAGTATTTT
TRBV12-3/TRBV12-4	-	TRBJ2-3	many	CASRVTDTQYF	TGTGCCAGCAGGGTCACAGATACGCAGTATTTT
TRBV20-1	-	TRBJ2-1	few	CSADARENTYNEQFF	TGCAGTGCCGACGCCCGGGAGAATACCTACAATGAGCAGTTCTTC
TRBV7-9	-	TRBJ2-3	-	CASSLGRSTTDTQYF	TGTGCCAGCAGCTTAGGGCGGAGCACCACAGATACGCAGTATTTT
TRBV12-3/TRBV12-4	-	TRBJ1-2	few	CASSLGVAYGYTF	TGTGCCAGCTCCCTGGGGGTTGCTTATGGCTACACCTTC
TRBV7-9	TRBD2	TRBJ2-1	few	CASSSKTSGSSYNEQFF	TGTGCCAGCAGCTCGAAGACTAGCGGAAGCTCCTACAATGAGCAGTTCTTC
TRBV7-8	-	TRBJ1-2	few	CASSSLWGRANYGYTF	TGTGCCAGCAGCTCCCTTTGGGGGCGGGCTAACTATGGCTACACCTTC
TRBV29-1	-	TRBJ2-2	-	CSVEGRIPPNTGELFF	TGCAGCGTTGAAGGCAGGATACCACCTAACACCGGGGAGCTGTTTTTT
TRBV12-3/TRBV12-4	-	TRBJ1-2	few	CASSPDPAAGWFYGYTF	TGTGCCAGCAGTCCTGACCCCGCGGCAGGGTGGTTCTATGGCTACACCTTC
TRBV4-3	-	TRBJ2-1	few	CASSQEKQPYNEQFF	TGCGCCAGCAGCCAAGAAAAACAGCCCTACAATGAGCAGTTCTTC
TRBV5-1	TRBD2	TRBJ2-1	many	CASSLGGLAGYNEQFF	TGCGCCAGCAGCTTGGGGGGCCTAGCGGGCTACAATGAGCAGTTCTTC
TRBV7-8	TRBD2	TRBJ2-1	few	CASSLKREWVNEQFF	TGTGCCAGCAGCTTGAAGCGGGAGTGGGTGAATGAGCAGTTCTTC
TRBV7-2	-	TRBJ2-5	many	CASSLGLVETQYF	TGTGCCAGCAGCTTAGGTTTGGTGGAGACCCAGTACTTC
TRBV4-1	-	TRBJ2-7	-	CASSPWPKGYEQYF	TGCGCCAGCAGCCCTTGGCCCAAGGGCTACGAGCAGTACTTC
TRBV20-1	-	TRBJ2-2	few	CSARVGANTGELFF	TGCAGTGCTAGAGTGGGAGCCAACACCGGGGAGCTGTTTTTT
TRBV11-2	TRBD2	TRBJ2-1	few	CASSPYRGGPYNEQFF	TGTGCCAGCAGTCCATACCGGGGGGGCCCCTACAATGAGCAGTTCTTC
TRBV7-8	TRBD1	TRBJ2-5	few	CASSPTGTEQETQYF	TGTGCCAGCAGCCCAACCGGGACAGAACAAGAGACCCAGTACTTC
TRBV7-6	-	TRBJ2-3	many	CASGGRGQTTDTQYF	TGTGCCAGCGGGGGACGGGGTCAGACCACAGATACGCAGTATTTT
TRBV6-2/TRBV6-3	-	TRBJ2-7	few	CASSYLRSDEQYF	TGTGCCAGCAGTTACCTCCGCTCCGACGAGCAGTACTTC
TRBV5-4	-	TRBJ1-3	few	CASSPGLDRDTIYF	TGTGCCAGCAGCCCGGGCCTTGATCGGGACACCATATATTTT
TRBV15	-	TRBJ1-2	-	CATSGRLDYGYTF	TGTGCCACCAGCGGTAGACTGGACTATGGCTACACCTTC
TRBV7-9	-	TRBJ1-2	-	CASSLDAGIGGYTF	TGTGCCAGCAGCTTGGACGCGGGGATTGGGGGCTACACCTTC
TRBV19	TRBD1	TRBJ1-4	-	CASSSPGQGAVNEKLFF	TGTGCCAGTAGTTCCCCGGGACAGGGCGCGGTGAATGAAAAACTGTTTTTT
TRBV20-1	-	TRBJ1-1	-	CSAKQGAGAEAFF	TGCAGTGCTAAGCAGGGAGCGGGGGCTGAAGCTTTCTTT
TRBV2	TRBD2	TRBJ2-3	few	CASLGGGTDTQYF	TGTGCCAGCCTCGGCGGGGGAACAGATACGCAGTATTTT